The 18 T cell receptor beta chains reported below all come from one sample, sequenced in a study of tumor and adjacent non-tumor tissue in lung cancer. Three rounds of nested PCR, following a modified ARM-PCR protocol, produced the TCRbeta library. TCRdb recomputed calls from the multiplex PCR reads with MiXCR, one row per CDR3 protein. The sample includes over 60,000 distinct CDR3 sequences, 80% to 85% seen only once; the top ten take 13%. No cell sorting was done before RNA was extracted from the tissue. What was sequenced was lung tumor tissue. These receptors all stem from a woman in her 50s with non-small cell lung cancer.

Note on this clonotype: The junction departs from germline at one end; a sequencing error may be responsible. The chain carries TRBV12-3 or TRBV12-4 and TRBJ1-5; D gene uncertain. The CDR3 contains 15 residues. CDR3: CASRSGKINNQLQHF. The CDR3, as DNA: TGTGCCAGCAGGTCGGGCAAAATTAACAATCAGCTCCAGCATTTT.

Notes on this clonotype: The junction departs from the called germline gene at one end, perhaps through a read error. In nucleotides, the CDR3 is TGCAGTGCTAGAGATCGGGCAGGGGCCTGGCACGAGCATTACTTC. Encoded protein: CSARDRAGAWHEHYF. The gene calls are TRBV20-1 and TRBJ2-7; possible D gene TRBD1, 6 bases. Per germline, CDR1 DFQATT and CDR2 SNEGSKA (reference sequence). This CDR3 is 15 amino acids long.

Details on this clonotype: At one boundary the junction diverges from the germline segment, which might be a read error. The chain is built from TRBV29-1 and TRBJ2-7; no reliable D call. Germline CDR1 reads SQVTM; CDR2 reads ANQGSEA. The CDR3 length is 15 residues. CDR3 region: CRVEDDGTLTYEQYF. The CDR3 coding sequence is TGCAGGGTTGAAGATGACGGAACCCTAACCTACGAGCAGTACTTC.

The sample holds many counts of this clonotype. The chain is built from TRBV11-2 and TRBJ1-2; D call uncertain. The CDR3 has 13 amino acids. Trimming left V 5 bases short and J 2 bases short, with 9 bases between. Germline V gives CDR1 SGHAT, CDR2 FQNNGV. Here the CDR3 reads CASSQFTNYGYTF. The CDR3 coding sequence is TGTGCCAGCAGCCAGTTCACCAACTATGGCTACACCTTC.

A word on this clonotype: Mismatch with germline at one junction end may stem from a read error. The rearrangement links TRBV4-1 to TRBJ2-5; D unresolved. Germline values: CDR1 MGHRA, CDR2 YSYEKL. This CDR3 has 16 residues. This CDR3 reads CASSQAERNDQETQYF. The CDR3 nucleotides read TGCGCGAGCAGCCAAGCCGAGAGGAACGACCAAGAGACCCAGTACTTC.

The chain has TRBV4-2 and TRBJ2-1; D may be TRBD1 (6 bases). This CDR3 spans 14 amino acids. Looked up from germline, CDR1 is LGHNA and CDR2 is YNFKEQ. Trimming removed 1 base at V and 11 bases at J, with 15 bases between. CDR3 DNA sequence: TGTGCCAGCAGCCAAGCCGGGGTAGGGGGTAAGCAGTTCTTC. Its protein is CASSQAGVGGKQFF.

Of note for this clonotype: The CDR3 does not end in the conserved phenylalanine or tryptophan, so this is likely a read error. V is TRBV29-1 and J is TRBJ2-7; D assignment may be TRBD1 or TRBD2 (5 bases each). The CDR3 runs 14 residues. Germline CDR1 is SQVTM and CDR2 is ANQGSEA. The CDR3 reads CIVAIRDETYEQYL. The CDR3 coding sequence is TGCATCGTTGCCATAAGGGACGAAACATACGAGCAGTACTTA.

Comments on this clonotype: The germline gene is not matched at one end of the junction; a read error may be the cause. The genes are TRBV20-1 and TRBJ2-7, with D possibly TRBD2 on 5 matching bases. Germline assignment: CDR1 DFQATT and CDR2 SNEGSKA (reference sequence). CDR3 length: 13 residues. The chain's CDR3 is CSARGRVSCEHYF. The CDR3, as DNA: TGCAGTGCTAGAGGGCGGGTCTCCTGCGAGCACTACTTC.

As to this clonotype: The junction departs from the called germline gene at one end, perhaps through a read error. The chain uses TRBV6-5 and TRBJ1-5; TRBD1 matches 7 bases. Germline assignment: CDR1 MNHEY and CDR2 SVGAGI. CDR3 length equals 15 residues. CDR3 nucleotide sequence: TGTACCAGCAGCCCGGGACAGTGCAGCAATCAGCCCCAGCATTTT. As protein: CTSSPGQCSNQPQHF.

Note on this clonotype: Since no conserved phenylalanine or tryptophan closes the CDR3, a read error is the likely cause. The J gene is TRBJ1-6, the V gene TRBV12-3 or TRBV12-4; no clear D gene. The V gene lost 7 bases and the J gene lost 6 bases, with 10 bases spanning the gap. CDR3 length equals 13 residues. CDR3 loop: CASNSSSNSPLHY. DNA of the CDR3: TGTGCCAGCAATTCGAGTAGTAATTCACCCCTCCACTAT.

Remarks on this clonotype: One junction end does not reproduce the germline sequence, and a read error may be involved. The chain uses TRBV6-2 or TRBV6-3 and TRBJ2-2; 8 positions agree with TRBD2. Germline V gene sequence: CDR1 MNHEY, CDR2 SVGEGT. The CDR3 totals 17 residues. CDR3 in amino acids: CASSYSGGNHGTGELFF. CDR3 DNA sequence: TGTGCCAGTAGTTACTCGGGGGGGAATCACGGCACCGGGGAGCTGTTTTTT.

In the case of this clonotype: A read error may produce the germline difference seen at one junction end. This chain connects TRBV7-9 to TRBJ1-4, with TRBD1 matching over 8 bases. CDR3 length: 14 amino acids. Germline V CDR1 and CDR2: SEHNR, FQNEAQ (reference sequence). CDR3: CASSPGQVREKLIF. The CDR3 DNA reads TGTGCCAGCAGCCCGGGACAGGTACGGGAAAAACTGATTTTT.

Concerning this clonotype: Without the conserved terminal phenylalanine or tryptophan, this CDR3 likely stems from a read error. The V call is TRBV24-1, the J call TRBJ2-1; D is undetermined. Germline values: CDR1 KGHDR, CDR2 SFDVKD. The CDR3 is 16 residues long. This CDR3 is CATSKGSSRSYNEQFL. DNA of the CDR3: TGTGCCACCAGTAAGGGCAGCAGCAGATCCTACAACGAGCAGTTCTTG.

The CDR3: CASNLGTGFSTDTQHF. The CDR3 region has the DNA TGTGCCAGTAATTTAGGGACAGGGTTTAGCACGGATACGCAGCATTTT. The chain links TRBV28 to TRBJ2-3; 9 bases line up with TRBD1. The better agreement between TRBJ1-5 and the DNA end casts doubt on the J call. Per the germline V gene, CDR1 is MDHEN and CDR2 is SYDVKM. The CDR3 has 16 amino acids.

Comment on this clonotype: One end of the junction does not line up with germline, which may come from a read error. The CDR3 DNA reads TGTACCAGCAGTTGGAGTAGGCCCAACACCGGGGAGCTGTTTTTT. Translation gives CTSSWSRPNTGELFF. V and J are TRBV6-6 and TRBJ2-2; no reliable D call. CDR3 size: 15 residues. From germline, CDR1 is MNHNY and CDR2 SVGAGI (reference sequence).

Remarks on this clonotype: This CDR3 is missing its conserved last phenylalanine or tryptophan, likely due to a read error. This chain joins TRBV20-1 and TRBJ2-7, with 9 bases aligning to TRBD1. Germline values: CDR1 DFQATT, CDR2 SNEGSKA (reference sequence). The CDR3 runs 14 residues. The CDR3 DNA reads TGCAGTGCTAGGAGGGGGACAGGGCTTTACGATCAGTACATC. Translating gives CSARRGTGLYDQYI.

A remark on this clonotype: One end of the junction does not line up with germline, which may come from a read error. V is TRBV4-1 and J is TRBJ2-2; 10 bases line up with TRBD2. The CDR3 extends over 18 amino acids. From germline, CDR1 is MGHRA and CDR2 YSYEKL. The CDR3: CANSQHVRTSGNTGELFF. The CDR3 DNA is TGCGCCAACAGCCAACATGTTCGGACTAGCGGGAACACCGGGGAGCTGTTTTTT.

With respect to this clonotype: At one boundary the junction diverges from the germline segment, which might be a read error. The chain links TRBV29-1 to TRBJ2-6; TRBD1 might be the D (5 bases). Germline V lookup: CDR1 SQVTM, CDR2 ANQGSEA. There are 15 residues in the CDR3. The CDR3 DNA reads as TGCAGTTTTGTAGAACAGAACTCTGGGGCCAAGGTCCTGACTTTC. Translated: CSFVEQNSGAKVLTF.